This TCR beta chain was observed in a study of T-cell memory formation after mild COVID-19. As for the study in general: TCR clusters mostly belonged to single donors.

Within the sample, this clonotype is medium-sized (0.01 to 0.1%). With constant-segment primers, 5'RACE yielded cDNA libraries of TCR alpha and TCR beta that carried sample barcodes and UMIs. TCRdb analysed the 5' RACE reads with MiXCR anew, one entry per CDR3 protein. The data contain 25,000 to 35,000 distinct CDR3 sequences, approximately 7% of them singletons. V lost 4 bases, J lost 4 bases, and 20 bases lay in between. The germline V gene has CDR1 SGHRS and CDR2 YFSETQ. The CDR3 length is 16 residues. Sequencing was done on a sample of PBMCs or a T cell subset sorted from them (not recorded which). The rearrangement links TRBV5-1 to TRBJ1-2, with D possibly being TRBD1 (6 bases). The receptor's source is an adult woman who had mild COVID-19 (a few samples of this study predate the infection). Cell type and time point are not known. The CDR3 loop is CASSPGQLLTSYGYTF. DNA for the CDR3: TGCGCCAGCAGCCCCGGACAGCTACTTACTTCCTATGGCTACACCTTC.